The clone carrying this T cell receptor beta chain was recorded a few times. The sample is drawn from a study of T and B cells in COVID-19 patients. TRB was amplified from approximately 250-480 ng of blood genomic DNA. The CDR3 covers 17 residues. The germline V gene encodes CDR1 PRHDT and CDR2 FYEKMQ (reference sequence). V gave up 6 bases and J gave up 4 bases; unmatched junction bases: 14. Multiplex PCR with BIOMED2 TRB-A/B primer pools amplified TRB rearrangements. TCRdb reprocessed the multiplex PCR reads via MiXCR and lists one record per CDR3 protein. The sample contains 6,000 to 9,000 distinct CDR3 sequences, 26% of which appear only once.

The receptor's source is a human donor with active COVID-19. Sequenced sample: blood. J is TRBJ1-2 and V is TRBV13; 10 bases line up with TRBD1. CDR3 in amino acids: CASSLGRTGGISYGYTF. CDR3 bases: TGTGCCAGCAGTCTGGGGCGGACAGGGGGGATATCCTATGGCTACACCTTC.